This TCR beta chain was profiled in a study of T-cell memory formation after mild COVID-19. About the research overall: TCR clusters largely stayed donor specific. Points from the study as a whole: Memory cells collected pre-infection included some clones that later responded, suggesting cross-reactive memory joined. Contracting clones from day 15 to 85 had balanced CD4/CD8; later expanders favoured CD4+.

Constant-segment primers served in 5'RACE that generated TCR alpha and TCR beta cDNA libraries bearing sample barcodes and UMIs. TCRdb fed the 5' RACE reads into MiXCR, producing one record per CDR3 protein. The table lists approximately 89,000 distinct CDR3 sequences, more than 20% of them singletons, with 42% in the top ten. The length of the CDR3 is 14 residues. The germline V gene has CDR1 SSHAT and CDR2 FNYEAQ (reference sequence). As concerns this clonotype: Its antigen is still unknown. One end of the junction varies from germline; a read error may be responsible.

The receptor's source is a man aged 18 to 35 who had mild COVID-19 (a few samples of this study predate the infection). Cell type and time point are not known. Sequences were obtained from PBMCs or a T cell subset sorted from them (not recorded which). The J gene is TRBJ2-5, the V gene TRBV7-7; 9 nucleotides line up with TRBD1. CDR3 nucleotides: TGTGCTAGCAGCCTGACAGGGGGAGGAGAGACCCAGTACTTC. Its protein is CASSLTGGGETQYF.